This is a list of T cell receptor beta chains from one sample in a study of OX40 agonist ivuxolimab in advanced cancers. Assay: immunoSEQ multiplex PCR; the TCRdb copy retains only in-frame clones and omits some. The sample lists approximately 41,000 clones, 70% to 90% occurring once. The input for sequencing was CD4+ or CD8+ T cells sorted from blood, taken in a trial of the OX40 agonist ivuxolimab. The receptors were sampled from an adult with an advanced solid tumor such as melanoma, head and neck, liver or kidney cancer. CDR3s include the opening cysteine and the closing phenylalanine or tryptophan. Each record gives: D gene, J gene, clone size, V gene, CDR3 protein, CDR3 DNA. D genes are given only for firm matches. Clone size is given for some rows only: seen once, a few or many times, or a class if the clone is expanded.

>.|TRBJ2-1|.|TRBV7-6
CASSLYGGGNNEQFF
TGTGCCAGCAGCTTATACGGGGGTGGGAACAATGAGCAGTTCTTC
>TRBD2|TRBJ2-3|.|TRBV5-1
CASSLERGNTDTQYF
TGCGCCAGCAGCTTGGAGCGGGGGAACACAGATACGCAGTATTTT
>.|TRBJ2-3|.|TRBV4-1
CASSPGLGPDTQYF
TGCGCCAGCAGCCCTGGGCTCGGTCCAGATACGCAGTATTTT
>.|TRBJ2-3|.|TRBV4-3
CASSQAVLGTDTQYF
TGCGCCAGCAGCCAAGCGGTACTTGGAACAGATACGCAGTATTTT
>TRBD2|TRBJ2-7|.|TRBV10-3
CAISEAPGAAGNYEQYF
TGTGCCATCAGTGAGGCCCCCGGGGCAGCGGGGAACTACGAGCAGTACTTC
>.|TRBJ2-3|.|TRBV12-5
CASGSMLGSTDTQYF
TGTGCTAGTGGTTCGATGTTAGGAAGCACAGATACGCAGTATTTT
>.|TRBJ2-3|.|TRBV5-4
CASSSEGLETDTQYF
TGTGCCAGCAGCTCAGAGGGGCTAGAGACAGATACGCAGTATTTT
>.|TRBJ2-7|.|TRBV7-9
CASSGPRQGSWNEQYF
TGTGCCAGCAGCGGCCCGCGGCAGGGGAGTTGGAACGAGCAGTACTTC
>TRBD2|TRBJ2-7|few|TRBV19
CASSSGARLAGTTYEQYF
TGTGCCAGTAGTAGCGGGGCCCGCCTAGCGGGAACGACCTACGAGCAGTACTTC
>.|TRBJ1-2|few|TRBV19
CASQRTFPKDGYTF
TGTGCCAGCCAGAGAACCTTCCCAAAGGATGGCTACACCTTC
>.|TRBJ1-2|.|TRBV4-2
CASRRQDNWGYTF
TGTGCCAGCAGAAGACAGGACAATTGGGGCTACACCTTC
>.|TRBJ1-3|.|TRBV7-8
CASSLEGSSGNTIYF
TGTGCCAGCAGCTTAGAGGGGAGCTCTGGAAACACCATATATTTT
>.|TRBJ2-2|few|TRBV2
CASRLVRELFF
TGTGCCAGCCGGCTAGTCCGGGAGCTGTTTTTT
>TRBD1|TRBJ2-2|.|TRBV11-1
CASRLQGAPNTGELFF
TGTGCCAGCAGACTACAGGGGGCGCCGAACACCGGGGAGCTGTTTTTT
>.|TRBJ2-2|.|TRBV28
CASSGGQGRTGELFF
TGTGCCAGCAGTGGGGGGCAGGGAAGGACCGGGGAGCTGTTTTTT
>.|TRBJ1-5|.|TRBV2
CASSVMYQPQHF
TGTGCCAGCAGTGTGATGTATCAGCCCCAGCATTTT
>.|TRBJ2-1|.|TRBV29-1
CSVDGTLGRNEQFF
TGCAGCGTTGACGGGACCCTAGGGCGCAATGAGCAGTTCTTC
>TRBD2|TRBJ2-7|.|TRBV4-1
CASRRVDLAGINEQYF
TGCGCCAGCAGAAGGGTTGACCTAGCGGGGATCAACGAGCAGTACTTC
>.|TRBJ1-2|.|TRBV29-1
CSVGPSGGYTF
TGCAGCGTTGGTCCCTCTGGAGGCTACACCTTC
>TRBD1|TRBJ2-5|.|TRBV9
CASSRQGAPPQEPQYF
TGTGCCAGCAGCCGACAGGGGGCCCCCCCTCAAGAGCCCCAGTACTTC
>.|TRBJ2-5|.|TRBV19
CASSEFVGATGWETQYF
TGTGCCAGTAGTGAGTTCGTCGGTGCAACAGGATGGGAGACCCAGTACTTC
>TRBD1|TRBJ2-1|.|TRBV25-1
CASSDPGTGLEQFF
TGTGCCAGCAGTGATCCCGGGACAGGGCTTGAGCAGTTCTTC
>.|TRBJ1-1|.|TRBV13
CASSLQGNTEAFF
TGTGCCAGCAGCCTACAGGGGAACACTGAAGCTTTCTTT
>TRBD1|TRBJ2-5|.|TRBV5-6
CASSGGQGGETQYF
TGTGCCAGCAGCGGGGGACAGGGAGGGGAGACCCAGTACTTC
>TRBD2|TRBJ2-5|once|TRBV7-9
CASSASLGGGVETQYF
TGTGCCAGCAGCGCCTCTCTCGGGGGGGGAGTCGAGACCCAGTACTTC
>.|TRBJ1-4|.|TRBV18
CASSREEGEKLFF
TGTGCCAGCTCACGGGAGGAGGGGGAAAAACTGTTTTTT
>.|TRBJ1-1|.|TRBV5-1
CASSWGAGTEAFF
TGCGCCAGCAGCTGGGGAGCCGGCACTGAAGCTTTCTTT
>.|TRBJ1-4|.|TRBV18
CASSIREKLFF
TGTGCCAGCTCCATTCGGGAAAAACTGTTTTTT
>.|TRBJ1-1|few|TRBV30
CAWSVGGNENTEAFF
TGTGCCTGGAGTGTAGGGGGGAATGAGAACACTGAAGCTTTCTTT
>.|TRBJ2-7|.|TRBV5-1
CASSSTAGRSYEQYF
TGCGCCAGCAGCTCTACAGCCGGGCGCTCCTACGAGCAGTACTTC
>TRBD2|TRBJ2-2|.|TRBV2
CASSEREGGGRSYYTGELFF
TGTGCCAGCAGTGAACGGGAGGGGGGCGGCCGATCGTACTACACCGGGGAGCTGTTTTTT
>.|TRBJ2-7|once|TRBV4-1
CASSQTRTGAYEQYF
TGCGCCAGCAGCCAAACCAGGACTGGGGCCTACGAGCAGTACTTC
>.|TRBJ2-1|.|TRBV29-1
CSVGHAGEQFF
TGCAGCGTTGGACATGCGGGTGAGCAGTTCTTC
>.|TRBJ1-2|few|TRBV2
CASSGERVGYGYTF
TGTGCCAGCAGCGGGGAAAGGGTTGGTTATGGCTACACCTTC
>.|TRBJ1-5|.|TRBV2
CASTEGQVQPQHF
TGTGCCAGCACCGAGGGGCAGGTTCAGCCCCAGCATTTT
>.|TRBJ2-1|.|TRBV7-2
CASSLGGSEQFF
TGTGCCAGCAGCCTAGGGGGGAGTGAGCAGTTCTTC
>TRBD1|TRBJ2-7|.|TRBV6-5
CASSYRDRTNYEQYF
TGTGCCAGCAGTTACCGGGACAGAACAAATTACGAGCAGTACTTC
>.|TRBJ2-4|.|TRBV5-6
CASSLVVLAKNIQYF
TGTGCCAGCAGCTTGGTGGTTCTAGCCAAAAACATTCAGTACTTC
>TRBD2|TRBJ2-7|.|TRBV7-8
CASSLVRRGAYEQYF
TGTGCCAGCAGCTTAGTTCGGCGGGGGGCTTACGAGCAGTACTTC
>TRBD1|TRBJ1-1|.|TRBV5-1
CASEGTGGENTEAFF
TGCGCCAGCGAGGGGACAGGGGGCGAGAACACTGAAGCTTTCTTT
>.|TRBJ2-2|.|TRBV4-3
CASSQDRALAQTGELFF
TGCGCCAGCAGCCAAGATCGGGCACTAGCACAAACCGGGGAGCTGTTTTTT
>.|TRBJ1-2|.|TRBV13
CASNLGSRPNYGYTF
TGTGCCAGCAACTTAGGCAGTCGCCCCAACTATGGCTACACCTTC
>.|TRBJ1-2|.|TRBV6-6
CASSADRNYGYTF
TGTGCCAGCAGTGCTGACAGAAACTATGGCTACACCTTC
>TRBD1|TRBJ1-6|.|TRBV11-3
CASSLSRGLVSPLHF
TGTGCCAGCAGCTTATCGAGGGGGCTCGTTTCACCCCTCCACTTT
>.|TRBJ1-6|.|TRBV5-1
CASSFGPSDSPLHF
TGCGCCAGCAGCTTTGGTCCGTCGGATTCACCCCTCCACTTT
>.|TRBJ2-5|.|TRBV7-3
CASSRDIEETQYF
TGTGCCAGCAGCCGAGACATAGAAGAGACCCAGTACTTC
>.|TRBJ2-1|few|TRBV6-5
CASSYSRGLGRHEQFF
TGTGCCAGCAGTTACTCGAGGGGCTTAGGGAGGCATGAGCAGTTCTTC
>.|TRBJ1-1|.|TRBV10-2
CASRKGPDWNTEAFF
TGCGCCAGCAGGAAGGGGCCGGACTGGAACACTGAAGCTTTCTTT
>TRBD1|TRBJ1-1|.|TRBV5-1
CASRAAGGANTEAFF
TGCGCCAGCAGGGCGGCAGGGGGCGCGAACACTGAAGCTTTCTTT
>TRBD2|TRBJ2-5|.|TRBV29-1
CSVRTSGGPPRETQYF
TGCAGCGTCCGGACTAGCGGGGGCCCTCCCAGAGAGACCCAGTACTTC
>TRBD1|TRBJ1-5|.|TRBV13
CASSSSGTGGSLQPQHF
TGTGCCAGCAGCTCATCCGGGACAGGGGGATCCCTTCAGCCCCAGCATTTT
>.|TRBJ1-5|once|TRBV19
CASTTPSGNQPQHF
TGTGCCAGCACGACTCCATCGGGGAATCAGCCCCAGCATTTT
>TRBD1|TRBJ1-1|.|TRBV19
CASSIPRQGGRTEAFF
TGTGCCAGTAGTATACCACGACAGGGAGGAAGGACTGAAGCTTTCTTT
>.|TRBJ2-7|.|TRBV5-6
CASSLFGLGEQYF
TGTGCCAGCAGCTTGTTCGGCCTGGGCGAGCAGTACTTC
>TRBD2|TRBJ2-7|.|TRBV7-6
CASRPRPGLAGEEQYF
TGTGCCAGCAGGCCCAGGCCGGGACTAGCGGGGGAAGAGCAGTACTTC